The 15 T cell receptor beta chains below were found in one sample sequenced in a study of spatial heterogeneity in lung cancer. TCRdb ran MiXCR on the 5' RACE reads and lists one entry per CDR3 protein. Of about 52,000 distinct CDR3 sequences listed, less than 9.5% are singletons. Time point noted: blood at routine non-recurrence follow-up after resection. Whole RNA from tumor, nontumor lung or frozen PBMC was sequenced unsorted. This specimen consisted of PBMCs, obtained at follow-up. Receptors originate from a female donor with early-stage non-small cell lung cancer.

The chain couples TRBV6-2 or TRBV6-3 to TRBJ1-5; 7 bases line up with TRBD1. This CDR3 has 14 amino acids. Germline trimming cut 9 bases from V and 6 bases from J; bases unmatched to any gene: 11. Germline CDR1 reads MNHEY; CDR2 reads SVGEGT. CDR3 DNA sequence: TGTGCCAGTTCGACAGGGAAACCGCCTCAGCCCCAGCATTTT. Amino acid sequence: CASSTGKPPQPQHF.

This clonotype was counted only a few times. The chain is built from TRBV30 and TRBJ2-3; D call uncertain. The CDR3 extends over 13 amino acids. CDR1 and CDR2 from the germline V gene are GTSNPN and SVGIG (reference sequence). Between the trimmed V and J ends, which lost 1 base and 1 base, there was a span of 6 bases. CDR3 amino acids: CAWSEYRTDTQYF. The CDR3 bases are TGTGCCTGGAGTGAATATCGCACAGATACGCAGTATTTT.

J is TRBJ2-1 and V is TRBV7-2, with unresolved D. With 3 bases removed from V and 4 bases from J, the gap between germline ends came to 13 bases. The CDR3 is 15 residues long. Germline CDR1 reads SGHTA; CDR2 reads FQGNSA. This CDR3 reads CASSFGSQAYNEQFF. The CDR3 coding sequence is TGTGCCAGCAGCTTCGGCTCCCAAGCTTACAATGAGCAGTTCTTC. Together with reference TRBV7-2 and TRBJ2-1, the CDR3 gives the full variable domain: GAGVSQSPSNKVTEKGKDVELRCDPISGHTALYWYRQSLGQGLEFLIYFQGNSAPDKSGLPSDRFSAERTGGSVSTLTIQRTQQEDSAVYLCASSFGSQAYNEQFFGPGTRLTVL.

This clonotype was recorded at least ten times. J is TRBJ2-2 and V is TRBV6-2 or TRBV6-3; TRBD2 aligns across 9 bases. The V gene's germline CDR1 is MNHEY and CDR2 SVGEGT. J lost 6 bases, V lost 7 bases, and 6 bases had no gene match. The CDR3 runs 14 residues. CDR3 residues: CASITGTSPGELFF. The CDR3 bases are TGTGCCAGCATCACCGGGACTAGCCCCGGGGAGCTGTTTTTT.

The chain combines TRBV5-1 with TRBJ1-3, with 7 nucleotides matching TRBD1. Unmatched junction bases numbered 14, after V lost 5 bases and J lost 0 bases. The CDR3 is 18 amino acids. Per germline, CDR1 SGHRS and CDR2 YFSETQ. CDR3 DNA sequence: TGCGCCAGCAGACCGAAGGGGGACAGCACGTACTCTGGAAACACCATATATTTT. This sequence encodes CASRPKGDSTYSGNTIYF.

This clonotype was observed a handful of times. The chain carries TRBV6-1 and TRBJ2-2; maybe TRBD2 (5 bases). This CDR3 region has 14 residues. Germline CDR1 reads MNHNS; CDR2 reads SASEGT. V lost 2 bases, J lost 5 bases, and 9 bases lay in between. In nucleotides, the CDR3 is TGTGCCAGCAGTGAAAGGAGGAAGACCGGGGAGCTGTTTTTT. Its translation: CASSERRKTGELFF.

The chain links TRBV29-1 to TRBJ2-5; D is perhaps TRBD2 (7 bases). Germline assignment: CDR1 SQVTM and CDR2 ANQGSEA. CDR3 size: 12 residues. V lost 4 bases and J lost 7, with 13 bases in between. The CDR3 reads CSVAREGGTQYF. The CDR3 nucleotides are TGCAGCGTTGCCAGGGAGGGGGGGACCCAGTACTTC.

The gene calls are TRBV18 and TRBJ2-7, with 11 bases that match TRBD1. CDR1 and CDR2 (germline): KGHSH, LQKENI. J was trimmed by 4 bases and V by 2 bases; bases with no gene match: 4. The CDR3 extends over 15 amino acids. CDR3 coding DNA: TGTGCCAGCTCACCAACGGACAGGGGGCTGTACGAGCAGTACTTC. It translates to CASSPTDRGLYEQYF.

This clonotype was observed a handful of times. The chain uses TRBV28 and TRBJ2-5; 10 nucleotides line up with TRBD2. V lost 3 bases to trimming and J lost 3 bases; unmatched junction nucleotides: 10. The germline V gene encodes CDR1 MDHEN and CDR2 SYDVKM. The length of the CDR3 is 17 residues. The chain's CDR3 is CASSFLSLTSGEETQYF. The CDR3 DNA sequence: TGTGCCAGCAGTTTCCTGAGCCTTACTAGCGGGGAAGAGACCCAGTACTTC.

This clonotype has a count of ten or more. Germline is not matched at one junction end, which may reflect a read error. The chain uses TRBV2 and TRBJ2-5, with 9 bases lining up with TRBD1. This CDR3 spans 12 amino acids. Germline V gene sequence: CDR1 SNHLY, CDR2 FYNNEI. CDR3 region: CASTGTGIPLNF. The CDR3 coding sequence is TGTGCCAGCACCGGGACAGGGATCCCTCTTAACTTC. The whole variable domain, remainder taken from reference TRBV2 and TRBJ2-5, is EPEVTQTPSHQVTQMGQEVILRCVPISNHLYFYWYRQILGQKVEFLVSFYNNEISEKSEIFDDQFSVERPDGSNFTLKIRSTKLEDSAMYFCASTGTGIPLNFGPGTRLLVL.

V gene TRBV11-2 combines with J gene TRBJ2-3; TRBD2 aligns across 8 bases. The V segment lost 3 bases and the J segment 0 bases; nucleotides outside the gene matches: 17. This CDR3 region has 20 residues. CDR1 is SGHAT and CDR2 is FQNNGV in the germline V gene. CDR3 region: CASSFGGGRGAYRSTDTQYF. Written as DNA, the CDR3 is TGTGCCAGCAGCTTTGGAGGTGGGCGGGGGGCGTATAGAAGCACAGATACGCAGTATTTT.

V gene TRBV12-3 or TRBV12-4 combines with J gene TRBJ2-2, with TRBD1 as a possible D gene (5 bases). V was cut by 8 bases and J by 6 bases, with 10 bases left in between. CDR3 length: 12 amino acids. CDR3 DNA: TGTGCCAGCCTAGGGGTCCCCGGGGAGCTGTTTTTT. Amino acids: CASLGVPGELFF.

The sample holds a few counts of this clonotype. The chain has TRBV5-1 and TRBJ2-5, with D perhaps matching TRBD2 (5 bases). The CDR3 totals 14 residues. Germline assignment: CDR1 SGHRS and CDR2 YFSETQ. V lost 0 bases, J lost 1 base, and 7 bases lay in between. CDR3 coding DNA: TGCGCCAGCAGCTTGGATACTAGCCAAGAGACCCAGTACTTC. Its protein is CASSLDTSQETQYF. The full variable domain, its missing parts supplied by reference TRBV5-1 and TRBJ2-5, is KAGVTQTPRYLIKTRGQQVTLSCSPISGHRSVSWYQQTPGQGLQFLFEYFSETQRNKGNFPGRFSGRQFSNSRSEMNVSTLELGDSALYLCASSLDTSQETQYFGPGTRLLVL.

In this sample, this clonotype turned up many times. The chain uses TRBV5-1 and TRBJ1-1, with TRBD1 identical over 7 bases. The germline CDR1 and CDR2 sequences are SGHRS and YFSETQ. J was trimmed by 1 base and V by 4 bases; bases with no gene match: 22. The CDR3 totals 20 residues. DNA of the CDR3: TGCGCCAGCAGCCTGGTGAGGGGGCACCTGAGGGATCGGGCGAACACTGAAGCTTTCTTT. Amino acids: CASSLVRGHLRDRANTEAFF.

In this sample, this clonotype turned up a few times. This sequence joins TRBV20-1 and TRBJ1-3; 8 nucleotides agree with TRBD1. The germline V gene encodes CDR1 DFQATT and CDR2 SNEGSKA (reference sequence). The CDR3 runs 19 residues. The V gene end was trimmed by 2 bases and the J gene end by 0 bases; junction bases not matched to a gene: 15. The CDR3 protein is CSARPPGQVFPYSGNTIYF. The CDR3 region has the DNA TGCAGTGCTAGACCTCCGGGACAGGTCTTCCCCTACTCTGGAAACACCATATATTTT.